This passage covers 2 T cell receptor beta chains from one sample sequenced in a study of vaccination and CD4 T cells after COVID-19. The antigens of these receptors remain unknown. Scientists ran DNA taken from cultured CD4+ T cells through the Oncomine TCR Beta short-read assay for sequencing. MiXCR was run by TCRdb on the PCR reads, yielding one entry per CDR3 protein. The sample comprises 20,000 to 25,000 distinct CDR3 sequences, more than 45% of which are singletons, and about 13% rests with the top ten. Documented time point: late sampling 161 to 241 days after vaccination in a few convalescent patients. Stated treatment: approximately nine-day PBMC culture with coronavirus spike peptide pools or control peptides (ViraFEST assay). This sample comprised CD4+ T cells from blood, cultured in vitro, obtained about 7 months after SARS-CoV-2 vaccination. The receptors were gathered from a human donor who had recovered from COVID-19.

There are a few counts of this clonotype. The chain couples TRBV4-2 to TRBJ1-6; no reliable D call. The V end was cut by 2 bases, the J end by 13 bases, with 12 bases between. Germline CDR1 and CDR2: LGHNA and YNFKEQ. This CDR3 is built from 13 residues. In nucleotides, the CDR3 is TGTGCCAGCAGCCAAACCAACCGGGATCCCCTCCACTTT. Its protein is CASSQTNRDPLHF.

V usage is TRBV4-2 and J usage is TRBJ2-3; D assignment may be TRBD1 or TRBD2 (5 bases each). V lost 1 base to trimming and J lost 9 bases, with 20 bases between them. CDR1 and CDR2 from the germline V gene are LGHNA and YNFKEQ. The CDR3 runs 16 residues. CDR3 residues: CASSQGVGTSGFTQYF. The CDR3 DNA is TGTGCCAGCAGCCAAGGAGTCGGGACCAGCGGATTCACGCAGTATTTT.